Sequencing of this T cell receptor (beta chain) was carried out in a study of OX40 agonist ivuxolimab in advanced cancers. Study-wide context: As their treatment, patients were administered ivuxolimab, an agonistic anti-OX40 (CD134) antibody. Patients enrolled in dose escalation were diagnosed with hepatocellular carcinoma, melanoma, renal cell or head and neck cancer. Two patients with cutaneous melanoma and one with hepatocellular carcinoma, three in total, showed partial responses.

Profiling relied on immunoSEQ multiplex PCR, and the TCRdb table lists in-frame clones only, not all of them. There are 70,000 to 95,000 clones in the sample; roughly 94% occur only once, and over 8.5% lies in the top ten. Individuals having autoimmune disease history or systemic immunosuppression were not enrolled. CDR3 length equals 13 residues. The V and J ends lost 4 bases and 8 bases, in that order; junction bases with no gene match: 5. Germline CDR1 LNHDA, CDR2 SQIVND (reference sequence). The origin of this receptor is an adult with an advanced solid tumor such as melanoma, head and neck, liver or kidney cancer. The sequences come from CD4+ or CD8+ T cells sorted from blood, collected in a trial of the OX40 agonist ivuxolimab. The chain uses TRBV19 and TRBJ2-1, with 7 bases identical to TRBD1. Here the CDR3 DNA reads TGTGCCAGTAGTACCCACAGGGGCGATGAGCAGTTCTTC. Encoded protein: CASSTHRGDEQFF. Filled out from reference TRBV19 and TRBJ2-1, the complete variable domain reads DGGITQSPKYLFRKEGQNVTLSCEQNLNHDAMYWYRQDPGQGLRLIYYSQIVNDFQKGDIAEGYSVSREKKESFPLTVTSAQKNPTAFYLCASSTHRGDEQFFGPGTRLTVL.